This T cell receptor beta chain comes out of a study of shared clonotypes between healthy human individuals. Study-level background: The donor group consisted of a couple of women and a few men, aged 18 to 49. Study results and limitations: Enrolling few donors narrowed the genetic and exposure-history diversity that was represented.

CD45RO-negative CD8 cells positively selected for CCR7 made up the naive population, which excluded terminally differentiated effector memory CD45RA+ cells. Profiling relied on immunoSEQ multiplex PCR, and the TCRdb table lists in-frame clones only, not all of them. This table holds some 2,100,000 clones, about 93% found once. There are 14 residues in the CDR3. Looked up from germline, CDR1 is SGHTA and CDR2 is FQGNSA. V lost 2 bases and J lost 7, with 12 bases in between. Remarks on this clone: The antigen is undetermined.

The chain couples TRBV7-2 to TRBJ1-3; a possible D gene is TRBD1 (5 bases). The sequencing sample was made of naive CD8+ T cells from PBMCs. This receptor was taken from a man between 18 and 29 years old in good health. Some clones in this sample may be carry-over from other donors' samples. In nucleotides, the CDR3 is TGTGCCAGCAGCTTAAGGCCAGGGTTTAACACCATATATTTT. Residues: CASSLRPGFNTIYF.